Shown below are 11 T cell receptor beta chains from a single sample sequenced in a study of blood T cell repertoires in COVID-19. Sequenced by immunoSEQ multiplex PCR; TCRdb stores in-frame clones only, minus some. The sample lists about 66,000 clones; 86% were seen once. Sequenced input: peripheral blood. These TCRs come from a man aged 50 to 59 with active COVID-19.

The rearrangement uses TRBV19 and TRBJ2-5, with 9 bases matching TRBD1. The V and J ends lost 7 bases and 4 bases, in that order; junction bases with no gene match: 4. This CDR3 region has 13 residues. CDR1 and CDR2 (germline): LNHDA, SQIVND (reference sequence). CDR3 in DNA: TGTGCCAGTAACAGGGGGCTTTCAGAGACCCAGTACTTC. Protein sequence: CASNRGLSETQYF.

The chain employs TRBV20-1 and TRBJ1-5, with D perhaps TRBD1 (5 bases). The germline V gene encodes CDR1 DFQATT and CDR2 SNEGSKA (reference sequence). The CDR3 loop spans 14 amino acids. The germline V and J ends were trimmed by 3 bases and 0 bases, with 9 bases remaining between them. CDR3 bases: TGCAGTGCTAGTTCAGGGTTTAGCAATCAGCCCCAGCATTTT. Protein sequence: CSASSGFSNQPQHF.

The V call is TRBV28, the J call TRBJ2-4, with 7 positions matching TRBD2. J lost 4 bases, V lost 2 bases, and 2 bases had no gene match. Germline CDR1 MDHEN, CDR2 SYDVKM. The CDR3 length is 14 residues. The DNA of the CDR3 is TGTGCCAGCAGTTTAAGGGGAGGGAAAAACATTCAGTACTTC. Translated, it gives CASSLRGGKNIQYF. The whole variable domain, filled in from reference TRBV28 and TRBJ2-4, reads DVKVTQSSRYLVKRTGEKVFLECVQDMDHENMFWYRQDPGLGLRLIYFSYDVKMKEKGDIPEGYSVSREKKERFSLILESASTNQTSMYLCASSLRGGKNIQYFGAGTRLSVL.

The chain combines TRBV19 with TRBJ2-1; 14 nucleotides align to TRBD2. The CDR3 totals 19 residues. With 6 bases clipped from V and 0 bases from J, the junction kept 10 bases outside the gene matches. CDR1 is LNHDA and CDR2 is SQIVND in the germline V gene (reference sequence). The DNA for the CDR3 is TGTGCCAGTAGCCTGCGGGGACTAGCGGGGGTTAGCTCCTACAATGAGCAGTTCTTC. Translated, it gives CASSLRGLAGVSSYNEQFF.

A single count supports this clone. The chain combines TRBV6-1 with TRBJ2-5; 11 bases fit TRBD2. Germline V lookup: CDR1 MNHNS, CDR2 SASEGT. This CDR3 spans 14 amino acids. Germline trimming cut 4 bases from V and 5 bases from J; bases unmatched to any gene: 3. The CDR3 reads CASSGASGRETQYF. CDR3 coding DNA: TGTGCCAGCAGTGGAGCTAGCGGGAGGGAGACCCAGTACTTC.

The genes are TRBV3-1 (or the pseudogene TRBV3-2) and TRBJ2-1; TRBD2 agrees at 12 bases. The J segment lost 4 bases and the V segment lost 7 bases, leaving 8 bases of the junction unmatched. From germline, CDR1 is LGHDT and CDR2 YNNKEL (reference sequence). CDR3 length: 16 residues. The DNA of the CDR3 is TGTGCCAGCACCCGACTAGCGGGGGACCTATACAATGAGCAGTTCTTC. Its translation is CASTRLAGDLYNEQFF.

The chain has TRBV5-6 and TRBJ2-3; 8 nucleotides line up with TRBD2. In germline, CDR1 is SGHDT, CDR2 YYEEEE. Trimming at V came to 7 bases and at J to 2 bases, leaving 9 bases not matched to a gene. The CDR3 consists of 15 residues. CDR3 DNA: TGTGCCAGCCGCGAAGCGGGAGCTCCCACAGATACGCAGTATTTT. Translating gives CASREAGAPTDTQYF.

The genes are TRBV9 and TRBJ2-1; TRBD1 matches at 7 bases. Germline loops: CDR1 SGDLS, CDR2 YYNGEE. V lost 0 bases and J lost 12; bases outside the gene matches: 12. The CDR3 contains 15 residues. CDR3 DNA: TGTGCCAGCAGCGTAGACAGGGGTTATTACAACGGGCAGTTCTTC. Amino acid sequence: CASSVDRGYYNGQFF.

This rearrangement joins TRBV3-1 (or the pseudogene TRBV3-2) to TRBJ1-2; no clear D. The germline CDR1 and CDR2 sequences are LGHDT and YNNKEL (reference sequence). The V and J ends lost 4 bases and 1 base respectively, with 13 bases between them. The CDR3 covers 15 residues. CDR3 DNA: TGTGCCAGCAGCCCCCGATCCGGACTTAACTATGGCTACACCTTC. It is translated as CASSPRSGLNYGYTF.

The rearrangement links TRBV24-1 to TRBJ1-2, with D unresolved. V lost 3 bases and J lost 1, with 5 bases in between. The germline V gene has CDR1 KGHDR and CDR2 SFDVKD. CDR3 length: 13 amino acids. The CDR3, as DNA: TGTGCCACCAGTGATGAGCTTAACTATGGCTACACCTTC. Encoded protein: CATSDELNYGYTF.

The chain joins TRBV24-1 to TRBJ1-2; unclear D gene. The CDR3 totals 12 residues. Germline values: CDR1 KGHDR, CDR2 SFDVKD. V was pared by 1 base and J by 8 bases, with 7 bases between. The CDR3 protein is CATSDLREGYTF. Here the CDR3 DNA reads TGTGCCACCAGTGATTTACGAGAAGGCTACACCTTC.